Presented here are 15 T cell receptor beta chains from one specimen sequenced in a study of blood T cell repertoires in COVID-19. The table came from immunoSEQ multiplex PCR; TCRdb's copy has only in-frame clones and leaves some out. The table has 40,000 to 45,000 clones, 89% seen once. Input material: peripheral blood. These receptors were collected from a man over 45 with active COVID-19.

The chain links TRBV5-1 to TRBJ1-1; D is possibly TRBD1 (5 bases). The CDR3 has 15 amino acids. Germline CDR1 and CDR2: SGHRS and YFSETQ. V lost 1 base and J 4 bases, leaving 14 bases between the germline ends. CDR3 loop: CASSLYGGLSTEAFF. The CDR3 DNA sequence: TGCGCCAGCAGCTTGTATGGGGGGTTGAGCACTGAAGCTTTCTTT.

V gene TRBV6-2 or TRBV6-3 combines with J gene TRBJ2-2; TRBD2 matches 9 bases. This CDR3 spans 18 amino acids. Looked up from germline, CDR1 is MNHEY and CDR2 is SVGEGT. J was trimmed by 5 bases and V by 2 bases; bases with no gene match: 12. CDR3 sequence reads: CASSYRSEGLAGTGELFF. The DNA for the CDR3 is TGTGCCAGCAGTTACAGGTCGGAGGGACTAGCCGGAACCGGGGAGCTGTTTTTT.

This clone was seen only once. V is TRBV19 and J is TRBJ2-1, with 11 positions matching TRBD2. The V gene's germline CDR1 is LNHDA and CDR2 SQIVND (reference sequence). This CDR3 contains 15 residues. The trim removed 7 bases at V and 4 bases at J, leaving 6 bases unmatched. The CDR3 DNA reads as TGTGCCAGTAACGCTCTAGCGGGAGGTTACAATGAGCAGTTCTTC. This gives the protein CASNALAGGYNEQFF.

The rearrangement uses TRBV14 and TRBJ1-6; the D is unclear. Looked up from germline, CDR1 is SGHDN and CDR2 is FVKESK. V dropped 8 bases and J dropped 2 bases, with 10 bases sitting between them. The CDR3 is made up of 14 amino acids. Here the CDR3 DNA reads TGTGCCAGCCTTGGGCCTACCTATAATTCACCCCTCCACTTT. It translates to CASLGPTYNSPLHF.

The chain couples TRBV6-2 or TRBV6-3 to TRBJ1-5, with unresolved D. V lost 0 bases and J 7 bases, leaving 7 bases between the germline ends. This CDR3 has 13 residues. Germline CDR1 reads MNHEY; CDR2 reads SVGEGT. Here the CDR3 reads CASSYSPGQPQHF. The CDR3 nucleotides are TGTGCCAGCAGTTACTCGCCGGGGCAGCCCCAGCATTTT.

The chain links TRBV18 to TRBJ1-1; D gene ambiguous. This CDR3 has 13 amino acids. Germline CDR1 KGHSH, CDR2 LQKENI. V lost 5 bases to trimming and J lost 4 bases, with 11 bases between them. The CDR3 loop reads CASSSGRSTEAFF. Here the CDR3 DNA reads TGTGCCAGCTCATCCGGGAGGAGCACTGAAGCTTTCTTT.

This rearrangement joins TRBV3-1 (or the pseudogene TRBV3-2) to TRBJ2-5; possibly TRBD2 for D (6 bases). Germline loops: CDR1 LGHDT, CDR2 YNNKEL (reference sequence). This CDR3 comprises 14 residues. V was pared by 1 base and J by 1 base, with 7 bases between. The CDR3 here is CASSQAGSQETQYF. The CDR3 region has the DNA TGTGCCAGCAGCCAAGCCGGGAGCCAAGAGACCCAGTACTTC.

The chain couples TRBV4-3 to TRBJ2-2, with 11 bases that match TRBD2. The CDR3 has 19 amino acids. J was trimmed by 5 bases and V by 0 bases; bases with no gene match: 11. Germline V gene data show CDR1 as LGHNA and CDR2 as YSLEER. The CDR3 sequence is CASSQDVLAGGPGTGELFF. The CDR3 DNA sequence: TGCGCCAGCAGCCAAGACGTGTTAGCGGGAGGGCCCGGGACCGGGGAGCTGTTTTTT.

The CDR3 loop reads CASSPPPGDTEAFF. CDR3 in DNA: TGTGCCAGCAGCCCACCCCCGGGGGACACTGAAGCTTTCTTT. V usage is TRBV9 and J usage is TRBJ1-1; maybe TRBD1 (5 bases). Per germline, CDR1 SGDLS and CDR2 YYNGEE. The CDR3 has 14 residues. The V and J ends lost 4 bases and 3 bases respectively, with 13 bases between them.

The rearrangement uses TRBV27 and TRBJ1-5; a possible D gene is TRBD1 (5 bases). Trimming removed 8 bases at V and 7 bases at J, with 15 bases between. Germline V gene lookup returns CDR1 MNHEY and CDR2 SMNVEV (reference sequence). There are 13 residues in the CDR3. The CDR3 region has the DNA TGTGCCAGCTCAGAGGCAGGGAACCAGCCCCAGCATTTT. This codes for CASSEAGNQPQHF.

CDR3 residues: CASSPGGEQFF. Here the CDR3 DNA reads TGTGCCAGCTCACCGGGGGGTGAGCAGTTCTTC. The chain joins TRBV18 to TRBJ2-1; possible D gene TRBD2, 6 bases. In germline, CDR1 is KGHSH, CDR2 LQKENI. The CDR3 extends over 11 amino acids. Trimming took 3 bases from V and 9 from J, leaving 6 bases between them.

This chain links TRBV24-1 with TRBJ2-1; TRBD2 matches at 13 bases. The CDR3 extends over 18 amino acids. V was clipped by 4 bases and J by 1 base; unmatched bases: 6. The V gene's germline CDR1 is KGHDR and CDR2 SFDVKD. CDR3 coding DNA: TGTGCCACCAGTGACCCCGGACTAGCGGGAGCTTCCTACAATGAGCAGTTCTTC. Amino acid sequence: CATSDPGLAGASYNEQFF.

The rearrangement links TRBV7-2 to TRBJ2-1; possible D gene TRBD2, 6 bases. The CDR3 is made up of 15 amino acids. V lost 1 base and J lost 7, with 14 bases in between. Germline CDR1 is SGHTA and CDR2 is FQGNSA. The CDR3 loop is CASSLGPSGGNEQFF. In DNA form, the CDR3 reads TGTGCCAGCAGCTTAGGGCCCAGTGGAGGGAATGAGCAGTTCTTC.

V and J are TRBV4-1 and TRBJ2-7; no reliable D call. The CDR3 is 13 amino acids. Germline CDR1 and CDR2: MGHRA and YSYEKL. V was clipped by 0 bases and J by 1 base, with 4 bases between them. DNA for the CDR3: TGCGCCAGCAGCCAAGACAGATCCTACGAGCAGTACTTC. Encoded protein: CASSQDRSYEQYF.

V and J are TRBV29-1 and TRBJ2-3; D not resolved. Trimming took off 0 bases at V and 8 bases at J, with 9 bases between the two ends. This CDR3 spans 12 amino acids. Germline V lookup: CDR1 SQVTM, CDR2 ANQGSEA. As DNA, the CDR3 is TGCAGCGTTGAAGAACTCGAACTTACGCAGTATTTT. This codes for CSVEELELTQYF.